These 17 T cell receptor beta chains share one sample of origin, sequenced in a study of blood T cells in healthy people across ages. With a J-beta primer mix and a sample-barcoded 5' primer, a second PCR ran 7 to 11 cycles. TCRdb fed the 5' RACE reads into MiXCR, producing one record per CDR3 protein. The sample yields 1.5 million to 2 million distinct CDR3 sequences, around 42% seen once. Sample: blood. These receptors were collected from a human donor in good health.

Written as DNA, the CDR3 is TGTGCCAGCAGTTACCGGGCAGGGGGGAGCAATCAGCCCCAGCATTTT. Translating gives CASSYRAGGSNQPQHF. The rearrangement uses TRBV6-6 and TRBJ1-5; 7 nucleotides match TRBD1. This CDR3 comprises 16 residues. Germline V gives CDR1 MNHNY, CDR2 SVGAGI (reference sequence). The trim removed 2 bases at V and 1 base at J, leaving 5 bases unmatched.

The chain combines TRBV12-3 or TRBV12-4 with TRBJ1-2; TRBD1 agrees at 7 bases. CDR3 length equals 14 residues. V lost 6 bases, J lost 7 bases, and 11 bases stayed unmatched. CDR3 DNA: TGTGCCAGCAGCCGGGACAGAGTATGGGGTGGCTACACCTTC. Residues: CASSRDRVWGGYTF.

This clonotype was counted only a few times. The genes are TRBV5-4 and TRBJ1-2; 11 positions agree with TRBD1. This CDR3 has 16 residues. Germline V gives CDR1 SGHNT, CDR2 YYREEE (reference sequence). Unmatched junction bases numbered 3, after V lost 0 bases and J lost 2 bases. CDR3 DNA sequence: TGTGCCAGCAGCTTGGGTGGGACAGGGGGGAACTATGGCTACACCTTC. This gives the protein CASSLGGTGGNYGYTF.

CDR3 nucleotide sequence: TGCAGCGTTGCTCAGCGATGGGCCGTCGGCAATGAGCAGTACTTC. It yields the protein CSVAQRWAVGNEQYF. The J gene is TRBJ2-7, the V gene TRBV29-1; D is undetermined. Germline CDR1 SQVTM, CDR2 ANQGSEA. The V and J ends lost 4 bases and 7 bases respectively, with 23 bases between them. The CDR3 extends over 15 amino acids.

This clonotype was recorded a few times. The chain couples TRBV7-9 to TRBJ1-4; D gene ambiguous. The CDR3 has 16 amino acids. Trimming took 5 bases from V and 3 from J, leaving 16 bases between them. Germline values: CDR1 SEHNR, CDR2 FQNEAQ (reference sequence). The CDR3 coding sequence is TGTGCCAGCAGCCCGCCTCGCCTCCGAGCTAATGAAAAACTGTTTTTT. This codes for CASSPPRLRANEKLFF. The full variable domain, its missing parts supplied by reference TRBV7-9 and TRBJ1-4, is DTGVSQNPRHKITKRGQNVTFRCDPISEHNRLYWYRQTLGQGPEFLTYFQNEAQLEKSRLLSDRFSAERPKGSFSTLEIQRTEQGDSAMYLCASSPPRLRANEKLFFGSGTQLSVL.

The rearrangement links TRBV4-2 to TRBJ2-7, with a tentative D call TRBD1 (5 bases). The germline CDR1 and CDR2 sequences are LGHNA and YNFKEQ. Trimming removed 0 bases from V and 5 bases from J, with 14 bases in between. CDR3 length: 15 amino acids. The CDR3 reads CASSQDPAGRHEQYF. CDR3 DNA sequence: TGTGCCAGCAGCCAAGATCCGGCAGGGCGGCACGAGCAGTACTTC.

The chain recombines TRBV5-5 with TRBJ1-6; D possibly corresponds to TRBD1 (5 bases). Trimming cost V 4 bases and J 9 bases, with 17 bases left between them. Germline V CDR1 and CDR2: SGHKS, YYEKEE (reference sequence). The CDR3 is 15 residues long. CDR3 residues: CASSPPPGNGSPLHF. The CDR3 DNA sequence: TGTGCCAGCAGCCCGCCCCCAGGGAACGGTTCACCCCTCCACTTT.

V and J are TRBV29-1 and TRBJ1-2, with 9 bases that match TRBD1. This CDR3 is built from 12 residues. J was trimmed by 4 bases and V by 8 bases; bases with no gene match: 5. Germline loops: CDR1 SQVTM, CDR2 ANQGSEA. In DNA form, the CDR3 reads TGCAGCTGTAAGGGACAGGGCTATGGCTACACCTTC. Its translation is CSCKGQGYGYTF.

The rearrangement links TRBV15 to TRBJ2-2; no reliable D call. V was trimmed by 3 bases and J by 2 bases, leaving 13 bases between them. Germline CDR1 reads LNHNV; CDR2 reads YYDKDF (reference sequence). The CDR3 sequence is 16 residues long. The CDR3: CATSSQSAKNTGELFF. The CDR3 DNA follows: TGTGCCACCAGCAGCCAGAGCGCGAAAAACACCGGGGAGCTGTTTTTT.

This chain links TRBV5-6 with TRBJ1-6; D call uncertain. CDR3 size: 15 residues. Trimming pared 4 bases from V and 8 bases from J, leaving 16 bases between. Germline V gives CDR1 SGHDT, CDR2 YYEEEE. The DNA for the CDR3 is TGTGCCAGCAGCCCCTACCCGGCGGAGCATTCACCCCTCCACTTT. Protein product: CASSPYPAEHSPLHF. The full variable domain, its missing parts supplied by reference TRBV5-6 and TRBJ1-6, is DAGVTQSPTHLIKTRGQQVTLRCSPKSGHDTVSWYQQALGQGPQFIFQYYEEEERQRGNFPDRFSGHQFPNYSSELNVNALLLGDSALYLCASSPYPAEHSPLHFGNGTRLTVT.

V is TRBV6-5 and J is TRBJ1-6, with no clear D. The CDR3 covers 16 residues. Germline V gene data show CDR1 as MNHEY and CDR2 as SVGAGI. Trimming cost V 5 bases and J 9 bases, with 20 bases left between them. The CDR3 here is CASSTEWAARSSPLHF. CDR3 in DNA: TGTGCCAGCAGTACTGAGTGGGCCGCCCGAAGTTCACCCCTCCACTTT.

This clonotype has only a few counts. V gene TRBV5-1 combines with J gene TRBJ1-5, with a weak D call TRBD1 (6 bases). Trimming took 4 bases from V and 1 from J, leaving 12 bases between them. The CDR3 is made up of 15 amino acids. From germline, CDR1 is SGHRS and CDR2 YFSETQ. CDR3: CASSPGQISNQPQHF. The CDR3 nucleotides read TGCGCCAGCAGCCCCGGACAGATAAGCAATCAGCCCCAGCATTTT. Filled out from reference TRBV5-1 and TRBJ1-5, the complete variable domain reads KAGVTQTPRYLIKTRGQQVTLSCSPISGHRSVSWYQQTPGQGLQFLFEYFSETQRNKGNFPGRFSGRQFSNSRSEMNVSTLELGDSALYLCASSPGQISNQPQHFGDGTRLSIL.

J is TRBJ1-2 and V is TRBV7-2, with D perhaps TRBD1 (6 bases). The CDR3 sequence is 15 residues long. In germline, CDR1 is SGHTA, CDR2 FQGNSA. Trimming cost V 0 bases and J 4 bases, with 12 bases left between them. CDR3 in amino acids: CASSLARGRSYGYTF. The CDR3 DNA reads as TGTGCCAGCAGCTTAGCACGGGGGCGCAGCTATGGCTACACCTTC.

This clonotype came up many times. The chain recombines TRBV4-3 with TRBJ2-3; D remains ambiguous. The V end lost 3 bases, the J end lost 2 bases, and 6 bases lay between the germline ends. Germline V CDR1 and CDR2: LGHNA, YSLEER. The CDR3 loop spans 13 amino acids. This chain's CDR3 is CASSQGFTDTQYF. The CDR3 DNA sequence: TGCGCCAGCAGCCAGGGTTTCACAGATACGCAGTATTTT.

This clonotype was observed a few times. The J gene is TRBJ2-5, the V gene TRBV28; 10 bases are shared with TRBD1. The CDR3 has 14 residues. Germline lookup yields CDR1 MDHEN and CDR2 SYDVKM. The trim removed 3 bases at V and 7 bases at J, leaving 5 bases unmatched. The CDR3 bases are TGTGCCAGCAGTTTCGGGGACAGGGGAAGGACCCAGTACTTC. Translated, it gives CASSFGDRGRTQYF.

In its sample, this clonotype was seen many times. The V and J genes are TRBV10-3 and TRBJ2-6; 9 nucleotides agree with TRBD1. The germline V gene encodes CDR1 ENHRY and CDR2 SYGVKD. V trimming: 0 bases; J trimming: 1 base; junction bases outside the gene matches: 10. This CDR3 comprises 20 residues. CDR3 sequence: CAISESIPGQGTSGANVLTF. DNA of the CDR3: TGTGCCATCAGTGAGTCAATCCCGGGACAGGGTACATCTGGGGCCAACGTCCTGACTTTC.

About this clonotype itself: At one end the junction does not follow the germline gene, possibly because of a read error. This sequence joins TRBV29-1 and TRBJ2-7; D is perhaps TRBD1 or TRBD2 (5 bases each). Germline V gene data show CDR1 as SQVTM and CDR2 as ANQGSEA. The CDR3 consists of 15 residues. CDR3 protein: CSVEDLRGSSYKQYF. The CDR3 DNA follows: TGCAGCGTTGAAGATCTGAGGGGCAGCTCCTACAAGCAGTACTTC.